A selection of T cell receptor beta chains follows, all from one sample in a study of shared clonotypes between healthy human individuals. Assay: immunoSEQ multiplex PCR; the TCRdb copy retains only in-frame clones and omits some. The sample yields hundreds of thousands of clones, about 91% seen once. Sequences were obtained from naive CD8+ T cells sorted from blood. These receptors were collected from a man aged 30 to 39 in good health. CDR3s include the opening cysteine and the closing phenylalanine or tryptophan. Each record gives: J gene, clone size, V gene, D gene, CDR3 DNA, CDR3 protein. D genes are given only for firm matches. A row's size may be missing; if present it is once, few, many or a size class.

>TRBJ2-1|once|TRBV7-9|TRBD2
TGTGCCAGCAGCAACCGGACTAGCTGGTACAATGAGCAGTTCTTC
CASSNRTSWYNEQFF
>TRBJ2-3|once|TRBV7-2|.
TGTGCCAGCAGCTTAGGGCAGGCCTTCACAGATACGCAGTATTTT
CASSLGQAFTDTQYF
>TRBJ2-7|once|TRBV7-8|.
TGTGCCAGCAGCTTGGGAAGGCCGGGGTACGAGCAGTACTTC
CASSLGRPGYEQYF
>TRBJ2-2|.|TRBV30|.
TGTGCCTGGAGTGTACGTTTAGACACCGGGGAGCTGTTTTTT
CAWSVRLDTGELFF
>TRBJ2-7|.|TRBV7-9|TRBD2
TGTGCCAGCAGCTTAGTTGCTAGCGGAACCTACGAGCAGTACTTC
CASSLVASGTYEQYF
>TRBJ1-1|.|TRBV6-6|.
TGTGCCAGCCGTCCGGGCAGATCCACTGAAGCTTTCTTT
CASRPGRSTEAFF
>TRBJ2-5|.|TRBV11-2|TRBD2
TGTGCCAGCAGCTTAATGGGGACTAGCGGGGATGGGAAAGAGACCCAGTACTTC
CASSLMGTSGDGKETQYF
>TRBJ2-1|.|TRBV19|.
TGTGCCAGTAGTATAATTAGCGGTATTTATGACAATGAGCAGTTCTTC
CASSIISGIYDNEQFF
>TRBJ2-7|once|TRBV27|TRBD1
TGTGCCAGCAGTTTAAAGGGACAGGACTCCTACGAGCAGTACTTC
CASSLKGQDSYEQYF
>TRBJ2-1|.|TRBV7-9|.
TGTGCCAGCAGCTTGCGAGCTGACCGACTGCAGTTCTTC
CASSLRADRLQFF
>TRBJ2-7|.|TRBV10-3|.
TGTGCCGGGGGGACCTCCTACGAGCAGTACTTC
CAGGTSYEQYF
>TRBJ2-3|.|TRBV11-2|.
TGTGCCAGCAGTTCCATTCGAAGGGCGCTAACAGATACGCAGTATTTT
CASSSIRRALTDTQYF
>TRBJ1-2|.|TRBV9|TRBD1
TGTGCCAGCAGCGTAGGAGGGACAGGGTTTGGCTACACCTTC
CASSVGGTGFGYTF
>TRBJ1-4|once|TRBV7-8|TRBD1
TGTGCCAGCAGCTCATACAGGGGAAAAAATGAAAAACTGTTTTTT
CASSSYRGKNEKLFF
>TRBJ1-2|.|TRBV7-6|TRBD1
TGTGCCAGCAGCACGCGGGAAGGACAGGCCTATGGCTACACCTTC
CASSTREGQAYGYTF
>TRBJ2-3|.|TRBV5-1|TRBD2
TGCGCCAGCTACTCCGGGACTATAGCTTGGGATACGCAGTATTTT
CASYSGTIAWDTQYF
>TRBJ2-1|.|TRBV30|TRBD2
TGTGCCTGGTCAGCGGGACTGCCCAACAATGAGCAGTTCTTC
CAWSAGLPNNEQFF
>TRBJ1-2|.|TRBV7-9|.
TGTGCCAGCAGCTCGATCGCGGACAGTCTGGAGGCTAACTATGGCTACACCTTC
CASSSIADSLEANYGYTF
>TRBJ1-5|.|TRBV7-9|TRBD1
TGTGCCAGCAGCTCTTTTACAGGGGGCAATCAGCCCCAGCATTTT
CASSSFTGGNQPQHF
>TRBJ2-7|.|TRBV6-6|.
TGTGCCAGCAGTTACGATACCCGTGCCATAACCTACGAGCAGTACTTC
CASSYDTRAITYEQYF
>TRBJ2-1|.|TRBV28|TRBD2
TGTGCCAGCACGTGGAGCGGGGCCCTTTACAATGAGCAGTTCTTC
CASTWSGALYNEQFF
>TRBJ1-5|.|TRBV28|TRBD1
TGTGCCAGCAGTTCTTGGCCGGGACAGGATAGCAATCAGCCCCAGCATTTT
CASSSWPGQDSNQPQHF